This T cell receptor (beta chain) appears in the sequencing data of a study of a mutant IDH1 vaccine in newly diagnosed glioma. Study information: Patients were started on vaccination 4-6 weeks after radiotherapy alone, or with temozolomide cycles.

The time point here: week 23, last vaccination. The vaccine gave 300 ug of a 20-mer mutant IDH1 peptide subcutaneously per dose. This CDR3 region has 15 residues. The germline V gene encodes CDR1 MNHEY and CDR2 SMNVEV (reference sequence). The V gene lost 6 bases and the J gene lost 4 bases, with 19 bases spanning the gap. Repertoires were generated with immunoSEQ multiplex PCR, while TCRdb's copy carries only in-frame clones and drops some. The sample has around 60,000 clones; more than 75% are singletons. On this clone itself: Its specificity is unknown.

J is TRBJ2-7 and V is TRBV27; possibly TRBD2 for D (5 bases). Sequences were derived from PBMCs, sampled from a glioma patient whose treatment included an IDH1 peptide vaccine. The source is a young man with glioma. The CDR3: CASSGRGSKDYEQYF. Written as DNA, the CDR3 is TGTGCCAGCAGCGGGCGTGGGAGTAAGGATTACGAGCAGTACTTC.